This T cell receptor (beta chain) stems from a study of beta chain features in type 1 diabetes. Broader study findings: Among patients with Type 1 diabetes, TCRB CDR3s were moderately but significantly shorter in every one of the four CD4+ subsets. A PCR bias possibly favoring shorter templates would apply equally to patients and controls.

The V end was cut by 7 bases, the J end by 0 bases, with 13 bases between. CDR1 and CDR2 (germline): MNHEY, SVGAGI. The CDR3 loop spans 15 amino acids. The authors obtained over 95% purity in all sorted populations. This clone has just a few counts. What it binds is unknown. The study reverse transcribed the entire isolated RNA, so it sequenced expressed TCRB transcripts. Regulatory, naive and central memory T cell samples averaged roughly 4 million reads. Sequencing used immunoSEQ multiplex PCR; TCRdb keeps in-frame clones, though not all of them. The repertoire holds over 200,000 clones, with approximately 10% as singletons.

This receptor was obtained from a man aged 30 to 39 with type 1 diabetes. V is TRBV6-5 and J is TRBJ1-5; weak D call: TRBD1 (6 bases). Input material: naive CD4+ T cells from blood. CDR3 nucleotide sequence: TGTGCCAGCAATCCAGGGGAGTATAGCAATCAGCCCCAGCATTTT. It translates to CASNPGEYSNQPQHF.